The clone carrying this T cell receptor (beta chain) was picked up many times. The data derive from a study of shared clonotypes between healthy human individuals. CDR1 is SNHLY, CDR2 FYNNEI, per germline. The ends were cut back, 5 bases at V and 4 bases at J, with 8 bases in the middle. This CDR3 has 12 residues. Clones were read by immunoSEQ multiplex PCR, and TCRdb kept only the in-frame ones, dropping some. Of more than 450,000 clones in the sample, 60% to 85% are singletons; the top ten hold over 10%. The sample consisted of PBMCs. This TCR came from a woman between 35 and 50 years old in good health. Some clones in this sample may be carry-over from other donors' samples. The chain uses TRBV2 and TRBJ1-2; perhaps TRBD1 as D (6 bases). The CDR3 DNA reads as TGTGCCAGCAGTCCACAGGGCTATGGCTACACCTTC. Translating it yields CASSPQGYGYTF.